Sequencing of this TCR beta chain was carried out in a study of blood T cell repertoires in COVID-19. CDR1 is MNHEY, CDR2 SMNVEV, per germline (reference sequence). Trimming cost V 8 bases and J 5 bases; bases outside gene matches: 4. This CDR3 is built from 12 residues. Living in 24 US areas, the participants were between roughly 18 and 89 years of age. Recovered participants had two consecutive negative NP/OP PCR tests, healthcare professional clearance, or symptom resolution. As originally analysed: Scientists estimated how many nucleated cells there were by amplifying reference gene primers. TCRdb's copy holds only in-frame clones and misses some; the assay was immunoSEQ multiplex PCR. D and trimming come from the DNA, and the V and J calls and clone size come from that table. The repertoire holds roughly 290,000 clones, with approximately 85% as singletons.

Sequenced: PBMCs or T cells enriched from blood (not recorded which). The receptor's source is a woman in her 30s who had recovered from COVID-19. The chain is built from TRBV27 and TRBJ2-7, with 9 bases fitting TRBD2. CDR3 residues: CASGGRADEQYF. In DNA form, the CDR3 reads TGTGCCAGCGGCGGGAGGGCCGACGAGCAGTACTTC.